These 8 T cell receptor beta chains were sequenced from one sample in a study of shared clonotypes between healthy human individuals. Here immunoSEQ multiplex PCR was the method, and the copy in TCRdb shows in-frame clones only, minus some. The repertoire holds some 2.4 million clones, with under 95% as singletons. Sequencing used naive CD4+ T cells from PBMCs. The subset is: CD45RA+ positively selected. All receptors come from a man between 18 and 35 years old in good health. Some clones in this sample may be carry-over from other donors' samples.

The chain uses TRBV7-9 and TRBJ2-1; TRBD1 is a possible D gene (6 bases). The germline CDR1 and CDR2 sequences are SEHNR and FQNEAQ (reference sequence). V lost 5 bases and J lost 6, with 17 bases in between. The CDR3 covers 15 residues. The CDR3 region has the DNA TGTGCCAGCAGCCCCGAGGGGAGAGGGGGCAATGAGCAGTTCTTC. Protein sequence: CASSPEGRGGNEQFF.

The chain combines TRBV29-1 with TRBJ2-7; TRBD2 matches at 11 bases. The ends lost 4 bases at V and 1 base at J; junction bases unmatched: 6. The CDR3 runs 15 residues. The V gene's germline CDR1 is SQVTM and CDR2 ANQGSEA. The CDR3 loop reads CSVGFSGRGSYEQYF. The CDR3 nucleotides read TGCAGCGTTGGTTTTAGCGGGAGGGGTTCCTACGAGCAGTACTTC.

The chain couples TRBV28 to TRBJ2-4; D is unresolved. CDR1 is MDHEN, CDR2 SYDVKM, per germline. This CDR3 region has 16 residues. V gave up 1 base and J gave up 2 bases, with 12 bases separating them. In DNA, the CDR3 is TGTGCCAGCAGTTTATCCCAGAGTGGGTCCAAAAACATTCAGTACTTC. Protein sequence: CASSLSQSGSKNIQYF.

The chain is built from TRBV6-1 and TRBJ2-5; unclear D gene. V gave up 5 bases and J gave up 1 base, with 5 bases separating them. Germline CDR1 MNHNS, CDR2 SASEGT. This CDR3 region has 12 residues. Written as DNA, the CDR3 is TGTGCCAGCAGTCGGCGCCAAGAGACCCAGTACTTC. Its protein is CASSRRQETQYF.

The chain is built from TRBV5-8 and TRBJ2-7; a weak D match, TRBD1 (6 bases). V lost 2 bases and J 2 bases, leaving 8 bases between the germline ends. The CDR3 totals 13 residues. CDR1 SGHTS and CDR2 YDEGEE come from the germline V gene. The CDR3 sequence is CASSLTGPYEQYF. Here the CDR3 DNA reads TGTGCCAGCAGCTTAACAGGGCCCTACGAGCAGTACTTC.

This clone was picked up one time. The chain recombines TRBV7-9 with TRBJ1-1; TRBD1 matches at 10 bases. The CDR3 extends over 17 amino acids. Germline CDR1 and CDR2: SEHNR and FQNEAQ (reference sequence). J gave up 4 bases and V 5 bases, and 13 bases lay outside the gene matches. The CDR3 loop reads CASSAHLRDRGFTEAFF. DNA of the CDR3: TGTGCCAGCAGCGCCCACCTCCGGGACAGGGGTTTCACTGAAGCTTTCTTT.

CDR3 sequence (DNA): TGTGCCAGCAGCCAGTATGAAGCTTTCTTT. As protein: CASSQYEAFF. The chain combines TRBV2 with TRBJ1-1; the D is unclear. Germline V gene data show CDR1 as SNHLY and CDR2 as FYNNEI. The CDR3 runs to 10 residues. V was clipped by 6 bases and J by 7 bases, with 6 bases between them.

Remarks on this clone: Additional DNA sequences in this sample encode the identical CDR3. This chain connects TRBV4-2 to TRBJ2-2; no firm D call. This CDR3 has 14 residues. The ends were cut back, 0 bases at V and 7 bases at J, with 9 bases in the middle. The V gene's germline CDR1 is LGHNA and CDR2 YNFKEQ. CDR3 nucleotides: TGTGCCAGCAGCCAAGAGTCTCGTGGCGGGGAGCTGTTTTTT. Translated, it gives CASSQESRGGELFF.